What follows is one TCR beta chain and its context. The source of the sample is a study of blood T cell repertoires in COVID-19. Study-level information: From the United States, Italy and Spain came samples of acute and convalescent COVID-19.

V was trimmed by 2 bases and J by 1 base, leaving 10 bases between them. This CDR3 is built from 15 residues. Germline-derived CDR1 and CDR2 are KGHSY and FQNENV. Original handling: Using reference gene primer amplification, nucleated cell counts were estimated. Libraries were prepared by immunoSEQ multiplex PCR; TCRdb keeps only in-frame clonotypes and omits some of them. That table furnishes V, J and clone size, whereas the DNA furnished D and trimming. The data contain some 380,000 clones, roughly 86% of them seen just once; the ten biggest clones take up 0.85% to 1.3%. The rearrangement joins TRBV16 to TRBJ2-3; D remains ambiguous. This TCR was recovered from a human donor with acute or convalescent COVID-19. The donor label of this sample is uncertain. Source material: peripheral blood. CDR3 sequence reads: CASSQEYRRTDTQYF. Here the CDR3 DNA reads TGTGCCAGCAGCCAAGAGTATCGTCGCACAGATACGCAGTATTTT.